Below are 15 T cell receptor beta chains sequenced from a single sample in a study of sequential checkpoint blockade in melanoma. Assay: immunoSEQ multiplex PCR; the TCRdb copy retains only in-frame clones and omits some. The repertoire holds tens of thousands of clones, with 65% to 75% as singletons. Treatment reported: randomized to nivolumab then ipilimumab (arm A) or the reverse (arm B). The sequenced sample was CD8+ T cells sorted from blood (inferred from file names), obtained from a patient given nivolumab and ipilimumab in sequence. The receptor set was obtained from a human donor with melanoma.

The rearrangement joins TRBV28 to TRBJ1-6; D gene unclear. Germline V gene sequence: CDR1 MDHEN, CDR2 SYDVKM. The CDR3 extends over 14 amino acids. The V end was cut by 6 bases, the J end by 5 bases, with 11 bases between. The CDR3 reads CASREGIHNSPLHF. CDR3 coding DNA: TGTGCCAGCAGGGAGGGTATACATAATTCACCCCTCCACTTT.

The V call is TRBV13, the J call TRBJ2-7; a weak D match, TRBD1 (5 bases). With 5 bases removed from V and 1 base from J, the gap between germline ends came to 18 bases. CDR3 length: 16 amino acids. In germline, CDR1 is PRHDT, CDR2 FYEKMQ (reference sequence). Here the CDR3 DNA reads TGTGCCAGCAGCCTTACAGGTGGGGAAAGATCCTACGAGCAGTACTTC. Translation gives CASSLTGGERSYEQYF.

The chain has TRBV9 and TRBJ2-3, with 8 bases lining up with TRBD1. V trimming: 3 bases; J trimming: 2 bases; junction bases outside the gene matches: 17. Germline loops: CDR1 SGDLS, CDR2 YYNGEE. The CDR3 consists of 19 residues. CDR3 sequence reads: CASSGEGTGVPTYTDTQYF. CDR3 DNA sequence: TGTGCCAGCAGCGGAGAGGGGACAGGTGTACCCACTTACACAGATACGCAGTATTTT.

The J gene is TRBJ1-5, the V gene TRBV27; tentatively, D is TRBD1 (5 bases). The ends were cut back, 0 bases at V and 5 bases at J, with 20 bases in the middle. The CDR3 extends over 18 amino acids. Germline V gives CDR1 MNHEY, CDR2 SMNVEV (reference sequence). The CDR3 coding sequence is TGTGCCAGCAGTTTATCGCGGGGGGTGTGGGAGACCGATCAGCCCCAGCATTTT. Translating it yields CASSLSRGVWETDQPQHF.

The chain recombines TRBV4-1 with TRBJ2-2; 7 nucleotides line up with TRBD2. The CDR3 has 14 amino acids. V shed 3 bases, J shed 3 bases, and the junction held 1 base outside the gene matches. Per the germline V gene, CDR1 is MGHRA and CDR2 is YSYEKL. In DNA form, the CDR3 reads TGCGCCAGCAGCCAGGGGAGGGACACCGGGGAGCTGTTTTTT. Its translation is CASSQGRDTGELFF.

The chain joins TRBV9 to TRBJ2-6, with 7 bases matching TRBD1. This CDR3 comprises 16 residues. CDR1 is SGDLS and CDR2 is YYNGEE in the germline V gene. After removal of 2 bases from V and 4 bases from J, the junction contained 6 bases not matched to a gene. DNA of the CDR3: TGTGCCAGCAGCGTCGACAGGGCCGCCGGGGCCAACGTCCTGACTTTC. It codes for CASSVDRAAGANVLTF.

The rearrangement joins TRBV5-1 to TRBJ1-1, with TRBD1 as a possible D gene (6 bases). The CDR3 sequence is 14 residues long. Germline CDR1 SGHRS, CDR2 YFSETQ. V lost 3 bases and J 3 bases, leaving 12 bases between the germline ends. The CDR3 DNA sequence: TGCGCCAGCAGCTCCAGCACAGGGTACACTGAAGCTTTCTTT. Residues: CASSSSTGYTEAFF.

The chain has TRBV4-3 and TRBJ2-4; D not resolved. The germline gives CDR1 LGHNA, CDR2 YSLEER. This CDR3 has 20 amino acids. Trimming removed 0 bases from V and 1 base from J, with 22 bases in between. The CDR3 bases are TGCGCCAGCAGCCAAGAGGTTAACACCCACTATGAAGTGGCCAAAAACATTCAGTACTTC. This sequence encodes CASSQEVNTHYEVAKNIQYF.

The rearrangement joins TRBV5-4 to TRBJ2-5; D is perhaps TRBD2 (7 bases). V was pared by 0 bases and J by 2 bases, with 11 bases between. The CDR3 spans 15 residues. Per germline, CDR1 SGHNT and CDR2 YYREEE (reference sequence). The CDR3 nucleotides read TGTGCCAGCAGCTTGGTAGGGGGAGGGCAAGAGACCCAGTACTTC. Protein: CASSLVGGGQETQYF.

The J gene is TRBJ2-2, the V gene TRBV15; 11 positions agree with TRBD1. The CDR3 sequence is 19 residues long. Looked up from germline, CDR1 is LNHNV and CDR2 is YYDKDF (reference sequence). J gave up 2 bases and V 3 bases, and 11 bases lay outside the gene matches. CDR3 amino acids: CATSSPGQGVVRNTGELFF. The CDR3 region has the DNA TGTGCCACCAGCAGCCCGGGACAGGGGGTTGTTAGAAACACCGGGGAGCTGTTTTTT.

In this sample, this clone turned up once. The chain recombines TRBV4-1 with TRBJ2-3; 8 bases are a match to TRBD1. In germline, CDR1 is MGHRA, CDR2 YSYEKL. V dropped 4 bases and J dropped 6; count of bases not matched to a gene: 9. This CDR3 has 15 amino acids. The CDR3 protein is CASSPSDRASDTQYF. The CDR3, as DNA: TGCGCCAGCAGCCCCTCGGACAGGGCGTCCGATACGCAGTATTTT.

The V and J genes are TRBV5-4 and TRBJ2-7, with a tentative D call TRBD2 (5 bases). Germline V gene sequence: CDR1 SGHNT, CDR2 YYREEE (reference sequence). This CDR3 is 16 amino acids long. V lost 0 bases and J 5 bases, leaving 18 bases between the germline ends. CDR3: CASSLEGGGGGNEQYF. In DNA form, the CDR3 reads TGTGCCAGCAGCTTGGAGGGTGGCGGAGGAGGCAACGAGCAGTACTTC.

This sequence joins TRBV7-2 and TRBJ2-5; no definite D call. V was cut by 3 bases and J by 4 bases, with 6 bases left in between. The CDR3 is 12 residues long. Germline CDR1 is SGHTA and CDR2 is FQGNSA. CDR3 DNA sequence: TGTGCCAGCAGCTTTTCCGGAGAGACCCAGTACTTC. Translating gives CASSFSGETQYF.

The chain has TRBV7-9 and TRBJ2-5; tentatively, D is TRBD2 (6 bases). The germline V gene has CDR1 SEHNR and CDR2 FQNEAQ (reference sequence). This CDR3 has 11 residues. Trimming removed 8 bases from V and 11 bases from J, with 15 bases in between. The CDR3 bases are TGTGCCAGCTTCCACTCCGGAGGGCAGTACTTC. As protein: CASFHSGGQYF.

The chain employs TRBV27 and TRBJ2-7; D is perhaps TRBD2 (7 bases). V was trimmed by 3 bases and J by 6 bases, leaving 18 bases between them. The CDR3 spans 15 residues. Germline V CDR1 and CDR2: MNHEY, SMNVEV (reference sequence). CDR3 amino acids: CASSFAVGGLGEQYV. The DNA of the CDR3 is TGTGCCAGCAGTTTTGCGGTGGGGGGGCTCGGCGAGCAGTACGTC.